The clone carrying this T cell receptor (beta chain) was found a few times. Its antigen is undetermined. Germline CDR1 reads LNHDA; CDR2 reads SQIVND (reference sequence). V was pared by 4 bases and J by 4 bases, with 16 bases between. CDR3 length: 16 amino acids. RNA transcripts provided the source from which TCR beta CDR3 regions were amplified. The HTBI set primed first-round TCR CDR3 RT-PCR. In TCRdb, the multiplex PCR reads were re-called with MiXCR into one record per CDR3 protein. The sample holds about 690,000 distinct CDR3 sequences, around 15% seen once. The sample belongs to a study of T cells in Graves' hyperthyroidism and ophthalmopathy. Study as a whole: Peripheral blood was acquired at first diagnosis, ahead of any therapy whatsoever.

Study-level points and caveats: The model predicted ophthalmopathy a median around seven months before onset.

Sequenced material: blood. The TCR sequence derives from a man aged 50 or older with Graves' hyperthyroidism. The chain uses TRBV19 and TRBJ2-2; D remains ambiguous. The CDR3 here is CASSKGGFYITGELFF. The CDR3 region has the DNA TGTGCCAGTAGTAAGGGTGGGTTTTACATCACCGGGGAGCTGTTTTTT.